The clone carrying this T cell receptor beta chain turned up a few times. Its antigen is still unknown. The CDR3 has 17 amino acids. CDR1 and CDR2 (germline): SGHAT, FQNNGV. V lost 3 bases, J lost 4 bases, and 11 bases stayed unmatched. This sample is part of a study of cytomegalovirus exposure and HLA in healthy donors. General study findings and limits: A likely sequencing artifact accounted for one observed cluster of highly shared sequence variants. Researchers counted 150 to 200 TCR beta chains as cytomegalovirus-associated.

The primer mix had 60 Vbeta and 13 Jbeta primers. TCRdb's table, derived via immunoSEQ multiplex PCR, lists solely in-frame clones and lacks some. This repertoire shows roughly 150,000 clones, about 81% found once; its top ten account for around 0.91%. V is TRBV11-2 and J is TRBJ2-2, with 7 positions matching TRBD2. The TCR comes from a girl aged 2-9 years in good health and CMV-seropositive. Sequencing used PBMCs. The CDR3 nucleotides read TGTGCCAGCAGCTTCCCCACGGGAGGTCTCTCCACCGGGGAGCTGTTTTTT. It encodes CASSFPTGGLSTGELFF.